What follows is one T cell receptor (beta chain) and its context. There is no known antigen for this receptor. Qualities for individual bases were not recorded, and no much larger clone is one base off. The sample's treatment or condition label, in plain terms: preoperative locoregional IRX-2 cytokine immunotherapy. The samples were obtained from a phase Ib study that tested preoperative, locoregional IRX-2 cytokine immunotherapy meant to prime immune responses. The donors were early-stage breast cancer patients who were given IRX-2 prior to surgery. Reading from cysteine to phenylalanine, the CDR3 counts 13 amino acids. The retained sequence is limited to the CDR3, 39 bases, with the frame set at the first base. Germline trimming: 5 bases from V, 4 bases from J; junction bases outside gene matches: 3. Looking up the germline V gene yields CDR1 MGHDK and CDR2 SYGVNS. The sample belongs to a study of preoperative IRX-2 immunotherapy in early breast cancer (dated by TCRdb to about 2019).

The library came from the immunoSEQ multiplex PCR assay. TCRdb re-hosts the immuneACCESS table, in-frame sequences only. Its copies lack some clones; in the studies checked, an unresolved V gene accounts for under half of them, and the cause for the rest is not known. The sample table contains about 3,900 clones; only one count was recorded for around 74% of them. The ten largest clones add up to 15% to 19% of the sample. The chain links TRBV25-1 with TRBJ1-2; TRBD1 lines up with 8 middle nucleotides. This receptor was identified in a human donor with breast cancer. This sample comprised tumor tissue, obtained after IRX-2 immunotherapy. The sequenced DNA: TGTGCCAGCAGTACGGGGACAGGCTATGGCTACACCTTC. The translation is CASSTGTGYGYTF.